Listed below are T cell receptor beta chains from one sample, sequenced in a study of OX40 agonist ivuxolimab in advanced cancers. Method: immunoSEQ multiplex PCR; TCRdb's copy keeps in-frame clones and lacks some. The sample has some 58,000 clones; approximately 90% are singletons. Sequencing was performed on CD4+ or CD8+ T cells sorted from blood, taken in a trial of the OX40 agonist ivuxolimab. The receptors originated from an adult with an advanced solid tumor such as melanoma, head and neck, liver or kidney cancer. Both conserved end residues are part of each CDR3. Each record gives: V gene, clone size, J gene, D gene, CDR3 DNA, CDR3 protein. D genes are given only for firm matches. Size tells how often a clone was seen (once, few, many) or the class of an expanded clone, and some rows leave it out.

V gene: TRBV7-9; clone size: once; J gene: TRBJ2-7; D gene: NA; CDR3 DNA: TGTGCCAGCAGCTTAGCCCTCGGACGGGTCTACGAGCAGTACTTC; CDR3 protein: CASSLALGRVYEQYF
V gene: TRBV9; clone size: NA; J gene: TRBJ2-7; D gene: TRBD2; CDR3 DNA: TGTGCCAGCAGCAAGGGGACTAGGAACGAGCAGTACTTC; CDR3 protein: CASSKGTRNEQYF
V gene: TRBV7-6; clone size: NA; J gene: TRBJ2-2; D gene: NA; CDR3 DNA: TGTGCCAGCAGCTCCTCGAGTAGAGACACCGGGGAGCTGTTTTTT; CDR3 protein: CASSSSSRDTGELFF
V gene: TRBV28; clone size: NA; J gene: TRBJ1-4; D gene: NA; CDR3 DNA: TGTGCCAGCATTCCCAACCCTGGGGCCGGAACTAATGAAAAACTGTTTTTT; CDR3 protein: CASIPNPGAGTNEKLFF
V gene: TRBV6-6; clone size: NA; J gene: TRBJ2-2; D gene: TRBD2; CDR3 DNA: TGTGCCAGCAGTGGGACTAGCGGGAGGGGCGGGGAGCTGTTTTTT; CDR3 protein: CASSGTSGRGGELFF
V gene: TRBV7-6; clone size: NA; J gene: TRBJ1-3; D gene: TRBD1; CDR3 DNA: TGTGCCAGCAGTCCCAGGGGGCAAGGAAACACCATATATTTT; CDR3 protein: CASSPRGQGNTIYF
V gene: TRBV19; clone size: NA; J gene: TRBJ1-3; D gene: NA; CDR3 DNA: TGTGCCAGTAGTATTCAGAGCTCTGGAAACACCATATATTTT; CDR3 protein: CASSIQSSGNTIYF
V gene: TRBV7-2; clone size: NA; J gene: TRBJ2-5; D gene: NA; CDR3 DNA: TGTGCCAGCACCTTAAATCGGGGGATCCAAGAGACCCAGTACTTC; CDR3 protein: CASTLNRGIQETQYF
V gene: TRBV27; clone size: NA; J gene: TRBJ2-1; D gene: NA; CDR3 DNA: TGTGCCAGCAGTTTACGCCAGGGTCGTATCAATGAGCAGTTCTTC; CDR3 protein: CASSLRQGRINEQFF
V gene: TRBV2; clone size: NA; J gene: TRBJ2-3; D gene: TRBD2; CDR3 DNA: TGTGCCAGCAGATTAGCGGGAGGACCCGGAGATACGCAGTATTTT; CDR3 protein: CASRLAGGPGDTQYF
V gene: TRBV5-6; clone size: NA; J gene: TRBJ2-5; D gene: TRBD2; CDR3 DNA: TGTGCCAGCAGCTCCACTGGCGGGAGTGGAGAGACCCAGTACTTC; CDR3 protein: CASSSTGGSGETQYF
V gene: TRBV7-3; clone size: NA; J gene: TRBJ2-5; D gene: TRBD2; CDR3 DNA: TGTGCCAGCAGCTTAATAGGGGGGACTAGCGGGAGTGCTCGGGAGACCCAGTACTTC; CDR3 protein: CASSLIGGTSGSARETQYF